This record concerns one TCR beta chain sequence. No antigen is known for it. The CDR3 consists of 13 residues. With V trimmed by 7 bases and J by 0 bases, 3 bases remained unmatched. Germline V gene lookup returns CDR1 LNHDA and CDR2 SQIVND (reference sequence). The record originates from a study of PD-1 blockade in classical Hodgkin lymphoma. For the study at large: A 3 mg/kg intravenous dose of nivolumab was received by patients every 2 weeks. Whole-study results and caveats: Compared with healthy donors, newly diagnosed patients reportedly showed lower baseline TCR diversity. Repertoire differences have undefined causes, possibly disease activity or prior therapy.

Generated by immunoSEQ multiplex PCR, the TCRdb table keeps only in-frame clones and is missing some. There are roughly 35,000 clones in the sample; 88% occur only once, and about 7.4% lies in the top ten. Every single patient, without exception, relapsed after autologous stem cell transplantation, and brentuximab vedotin exposure varied. The specimen was peripheral blood mononuclear cells (PBMCs), collected before the second cycle of nivolumab. The source of this sequence is a human donor with classical Hodgkin lymphoma. The chain recombines TRBV19 with TRBJ2-7; 7 bases match TRBD2. The CDR3 is CASTGDYSYEQYF. The CDR3 DNA follows: TGTGCCAGTACCGGGGACTACTCCTACGAGCAGTACTTC.